This T cell receptor beta chain emerged from a study of cytomegalovirus exposure and HLA in healthy donors. Primers included in the PCR were 60 Vbeta and 13 Jbeta primers. Only in-frame clones appear in the TCRdb table, and some are missing; sequencing was by immunoSEQ multiplex PCR. Here the sample spans around 100,000 clones, roughly three quarters being singletons. Germline loops: CDR1 MNHEY, CDR2 SVGAGI. The CDR3 sequence is 12 residues long. V was shortened by 6 bases and J by 0 bases, with 4 bases between the two germline ends. This receptor was taken from a man aged 35-49 years in good health and CMV-seronegative. The chain combines TRBV6-5 with TRBJ2-3; no definite D call. Sequences were obtained from PBMCs. The DNA of the CDR3 is TGTGCCAGCAGACAGAGCACAGATACGCAGTATTTT. It translates to CASRQSTDTQYF.